What follows are 21 T cell receptor beta chains derived from one specimen sequenced in a study of blood T cell repertoires in COVID-19 (dated by TCRdb to the early 2020s). Receptor amplification or capture employed the immunoSEQ multiplex PCR assay. TCRdb retrieved this table from immuneACCESS and kept in-frame rearrangements only. Not all clones are present; in checked studies, unresolved V genes account for under half, and no reason is known for the remainder. The sample profile shows fewer than 90,000 clones; 76% of them were found once. About 15% of the sample goes to the ten largest clones. Sequences were obtained from peripheral blood. These receptor sequences come from a man in his fifties or sixties with COVID-19, enrolled during active disease.

The chain couples TRBV10-3 to TRBJ1-2; D uncertain. CDR1 ENHRY and CDR2 SYGVKD come from the germline V gene. CDR3 length: 13 amino acids. The V end lost 10 bases, the J end lost 6 bases, and 18 bases lay between the germline ends. The CDR3 coding sequence is TGTGCCAGTACTATCGAACCCCTCGATGGCTACACCTTC. Residues: CASTIEPLDGYTF.

This chain connects TRBV2 to TRBJ2-3; perhaps TRBD2 as D (5 bases). V lost 0 bases to trimming and J lost 6 bases, with 16 bases between them. Germline assignment: CDR1 SNHLY and CDR2 FYNNEI. This CDR3 comprises 16 residues. The CDR3, as DNA: TGTGCCAGCAGTGAAGCGGCCCGGACTCCGGGGGATACGCAGTATTTT. It specifies CASSEAARTPGDTQYF.

This rearrangement joins TRBV4-2 to TRBJ2-7, with a weak D call TRBD1 (6 bases). This CDR3 comprises 16 residues. Trimming removed 0 bases at V and 5 bases at J, with 17 bases between. CDR1 is LGHNA and CDR2 is YNFKEQ in the germline V gene. CDR3 in DNA: TGTGCCAGCAGCCAAGAACCAGGACAGTGGTCCGACGAGCAGTACTTC. Translating gives CASSQEPGQWSDEQYF.

This rearrangement joins TRBV2 to TRBJ2-7; 14 positions match TRBD2. The J segment lost 5 bases and the V segment lost 6 bases, leaving 3 bases of the junction unmatched. The CDR3 runs to 14 residues. Germline-derived CDR1 and CDR2 are SNHLY and FYNNEI. CDR3 residues: CASRGTSGSHEQYF. For the CDR3, the DNA is TGTGCCAGCAGGGGGACTAGCGGGAGCCACGAGCAGTACTTC.

DNA of the CDR3: TGTGCCAGCAGCGTAACAGATTTAAAAGAGACCCAGTACTTC. Amino acid sequence: CASSVTDLKETQYF. The chain recombines TRBV9 with TRBJ2-5; D not resolved. Germline CDR1 SGDLS, CDR2 YYNGEE. The V gene lost 1 base and the J gene lost 3 bases, with 10 bases spanning the gap. This CDR3 is 14 amino acids long. Variable domain in full (rest from reference TRBV9 and TRBJ2-5): DSGVTQTPKHLITATGQRVTLRCSPRSGDLSVYWYQQSLDQGLQFLIQYYNGEERAKGNILERFSAQQFPDLHSELNLSSLELGDSALYFCASSVTDLKETQYFGPGTRLLVL.

The rearrangement joins TRBV7-3 to TRBJ2-3; the D gene is possibly TRBD1 (5 bases). Germline values: CDR1 SGHTA, CDR2 FQGTGA. The V end lost 2 bases, the J end lost 3 bases, and 9 bases lay between the germline ends. The CDR3 is 14 amino acids. CDR3 residues: CASSLVAGTDTQYF. CDR3 bases: TGTGCCAGCAGCTTAGTCGCAGGGACAGATACGCAGTATTTT.

V usage is TRBV10-1 and J usage is TRBJ1-3; 9 bases are a match to TRBD1. The CDR3 has 15 residues. The germline CDR1 and CDR2 sequences are WNHNN and SYGVQD (reference sequence). V lost 4 bases, J lost 2 bases, and 3 bases stayed unmatched. The CDR3 sequence: CASSAGTGTGNTIYF. The CDR3 DNA follows: TGCGCCAGCAGTGCCGGGACAGGGACTGGAAACACCATATATTTT.

The J gene is TRBJ2-5, the V gene TRBV3-1 (or the pseudogene TRBV3-2); 7 bases are a match to TRBD2. V lost 5 bases, J lost 7 bases, and 16 bases stayed unmatched. The CDR3 totals 16 residues. Germline assignment: CDR1 LGHDT and CDR2 YNNKEL (reference sequence). The CDR3 region has the DNA TGTGCCAGCAGCTCTATCCGCCGACTAGCCCGAGGGACCCAGTACTTC. Its translation is CASSSIRRLARGTQYF.

The chain uses TRBV6-6 and TRBJ2-5; 7 nucleotides match TRBD2. The CDR3 has 16 amino acids. The junction had 12 bases not matched to a gene; V was cut back by 4 bases and J by 4 bases. The V gene's germline CDR1 is MNHNY and CDR2 SVGAGI (reference sequence). CDR3 sequence: CASSLGRGTSRETQYF. The DNA of the CDR3 is TGTGCCAGCAGTTTGGGGAGGGGAACCTCCAGAGAGACCCAGTACTTC.

The chain joins TRBV10-2 to TRBJ1-5, with 8 bases aligning to TRBD1. Trimming at V came to 10 bases and at J to 2 bases, leaving 4 bases not matched to a gene. Germline V CDR1 and CDR2: WSHSY, SAAADI. The CDR3 totals 13 residues. The CDR3 DNA reads TGCGCCACCTCGGGACAGGGCAATCAGCCCCAGCATTTT. It codes for CATSGQGNQPQHF.

This chain links TRBV28 with TRBJ1-5; TRBD1 agrees at 7 bases. J lost 4 bases, V lost 5 bases, and 2 bases had no gene match. The CDR3 has 13 residues. Germline CDR1 and CDR2: MDHEN and SYDVKM. The CDR3 region has the DNA TGTGCCAGCAGTCAACAGGGGAATCAGCCCCAGCATTTT. It specifies CASSQQGNQPQHF. Looking up the rest from reference TRBV28 and TRBJ1-5 gives the full variable domain: DVKVTQSSRYLVKRTGEKVFLECVQDMDHENMFWYRQDPGLGLRLIYFSYDVKMKEKGDIPEGYSVSREKKERFSLILESASTNQTSMYLCASSQQGNQPQHFGDGTRLSIL.

The chain couples TRBV24-1 to TRBJ2-1; 7 nucleotides line up with TRBD1. Germline assignment: CDR1 KGHDR and CDR2 SFDVKD. This CDR3 is built from 12 residues. With 8 bases clipped from V and 5 bases from J, the junction kept 2 bases outside the gene matches. The DNA of the CDR3 is TGTGCCACCACGGGACAGAACAATGAGCAGTTCTTC. This encodes CATTGQNNEQFF.

This chain links TRBV24-1 with TRBJ2-1; no clear D gene. The CDR3 covers 15 residues. V was pared by 0 bases and J by 5 bases, with 10 bases between. Per germline, CDR1 KGHDR and CDR2 SFDVKD. The CDR3 spells CATSDLYGPNNEQFF. The CDR3 DNA reads TGTGCCACCAGTGATTTGTATGGCCCGAACAATGAGCAGTTCTTC.

This rearrangement joins TRBV24-1 to TRBJ2-2; D gene unclear. Trimming took off 2 bases at V and 3 bases at J, with 12 bases between the two ends. This CDR3 has 16 amino acids. Germline V gene sequence: CDR1 KGHDR, CDR2 SFDVKD. CDR3 DNA: TGTGCCACCAGTGATTATGAGGCGTGGTACACCGGGGAGCTGTTTTTT. Its protein product is CATSDYEAWYTGELFF.

This clone was found a few times. The rearrangement links TRBV24-1 to TRBJ1-5, with TRBD1 as a possible D gene (6 bases). This CDR3 region has 15 residues. Between the trimmed V and J ends, which lost 3 bases and 6 bases, there was a span of 14 bases. The germline V gene has CDR1 KGHDR and CDR2 SFDVKD. The CDR3 here is CATSDGGGGAQPQHF. The CDR3 nucleotides are TGTGCCACCAGTGATGGGGGAGGGGGAGCTCAGCCCCAGCATTTT.

In its sample, this clone was seen many times. The chain combines TRBV19 with TRBJ1-5, with TRBD1 as a possible D gene (5 bases). Trimming pared 5 bases from V and 0 bases from J, leaving 17 bases between. Per germline, CDR1 LNHDA and CDR2 SQIVND (reference sequence). The CDR3 has 17 amino acids. The CDR3: CASSSGTGEYSNQPQHF. The CDR3 nucleotides are TGTGCCAGTAGTTCCGGGACGGGGGAATATAGCAATCAGCCCCAGCATTTT. Using reference TRBV19 and TRBJ1-5 for the parts outside the CDR3, the full variable domain is DGGITQSPKYLFRKEGQNVTLSCEQNLNHDAMYWYRQDPGQGLRLIYYSQIVNDFQKGDIAEGYSVSREKKESFPLTVTSAQKNPTAFYLCASSSGTGEYSNQPQHFGDGTRLSIL.

This CDR3 reads CASSLARDSTDTQYF. CDR3 coding DNA: TGCGCCAGCAGCTTAGCACGCGATAGCACAGATACGCAGTATTTT. The chain links TRBV5-1 to TRBJ2-3; D uncertain. The CDR3 length is 15 residues. Trimming removed 2 bases at V and 0 bases at J, with 10 bases between. Germline V lookup: CDR1 SGHRS, CDR2 YFSETQ.

This sequence joins TRBV28 and TRBJ1-1, with 7 bases aligning to TRBD1. This CDR3 comprises 15 residues. The V gene end was trimmed by 10 bases and the J gene end by 4 bases; junction bases not matched to a gene: 15. CDR1 is MDHEN and CDR2 is SYDVKM in the germline V gene. This CDR3 is CAIRQGALKGTEAFF. CDR3 sequence (DNA): TGTGCCATTCGACAGGGAGCGTTGAAAGGCACTGAAGCTTTCTTT.

V gene TRBV7-9 combines with J gene TRBJ1-4, with 9 bases that match TRBD1. The CDR3 runs 14 residues. Trimming at V came to 5 bases and at J to 7 bases, leaving 5 bases not matched to a gene. Per the germline V gene, CDR1 is SEHNR and CDR2 is FQNEAQ (reference sequence). CDR3: CASSVTGGREKLFF. DNA of the CDR3: TGTGCCAGCAGCGTGACAGGGGGACGTGAAAAACTGTTTTTT.

CDR3 amino acids: CASSHRKRQPQHF. In DNA, the CDR3 is TGTGCCAGCAGCCACCGCAAGAGGCAGCCCCAGCATTTT. The V call is TRBV14, the J call TRBJ1-5; D not resolved. The CDR3 is 13 residues long. Germline assignment: CDR1 SGHDN and CDR2 FVKESK. V shed 3 bases and J shed 7 bases, with 10 bases lying between them. The variable domain in full, completed from reference TRBV14 and TRBJ1-5, reads EAGVTQFPSHSVIEKGQTVTLRCDPISGHDNLYWYRRVMGKEIKFLLHFVKESKQDESGMPNNRFLAERTGGTYSTLKVQPAELEDSGVYFCASSHRKRQPQHFGDGTRLSIL.

The chain links TRBV5-6 to TRBJ1-1, with 8 positions matching TRBD1. V shed 4 bases, J shed 1 base, and the junction held 3 bases outside the gene matches. Germline CDR1 is SGHDT and CDR2 is YYEEEE. The CDR3 spans 14 residues. Here the CDR3 DNA reads TGTGCCAGCAGCCTGACAGGGGCGAACACTGAAGCTTTCTTT. It translates to CASSLTGANTEAFF.